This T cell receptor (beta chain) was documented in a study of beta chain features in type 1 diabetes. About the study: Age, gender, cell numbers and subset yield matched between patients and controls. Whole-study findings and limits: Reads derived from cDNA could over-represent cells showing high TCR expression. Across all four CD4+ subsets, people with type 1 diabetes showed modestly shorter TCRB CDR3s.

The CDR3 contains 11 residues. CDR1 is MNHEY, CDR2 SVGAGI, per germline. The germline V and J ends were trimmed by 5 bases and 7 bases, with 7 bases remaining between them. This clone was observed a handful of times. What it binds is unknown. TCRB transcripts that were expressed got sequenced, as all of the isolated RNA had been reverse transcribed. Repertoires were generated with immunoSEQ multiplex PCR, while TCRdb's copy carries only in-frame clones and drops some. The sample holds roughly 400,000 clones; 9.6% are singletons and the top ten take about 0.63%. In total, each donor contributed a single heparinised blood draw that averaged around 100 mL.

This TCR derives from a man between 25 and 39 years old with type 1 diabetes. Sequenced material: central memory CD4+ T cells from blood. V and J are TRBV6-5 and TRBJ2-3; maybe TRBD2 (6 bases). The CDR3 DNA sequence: TGTGCCAGCAGTGGGACTCATACGCAGTATTTT. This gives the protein CASSGTHTQYF.